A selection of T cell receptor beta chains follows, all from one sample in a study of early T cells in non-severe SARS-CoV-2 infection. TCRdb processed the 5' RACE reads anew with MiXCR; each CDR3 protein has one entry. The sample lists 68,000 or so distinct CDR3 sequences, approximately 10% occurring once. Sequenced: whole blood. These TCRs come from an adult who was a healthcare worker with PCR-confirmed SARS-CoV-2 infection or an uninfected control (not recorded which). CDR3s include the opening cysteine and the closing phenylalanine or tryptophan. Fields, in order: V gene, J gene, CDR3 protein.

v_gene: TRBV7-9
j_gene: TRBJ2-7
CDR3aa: CASSPARTYEQYF

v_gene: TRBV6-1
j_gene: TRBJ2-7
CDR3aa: CATRPSGSNEQYF

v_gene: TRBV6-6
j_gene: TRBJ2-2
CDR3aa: CASSYILASGELFF

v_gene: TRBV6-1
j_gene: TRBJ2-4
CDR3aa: CASSVENIQYF

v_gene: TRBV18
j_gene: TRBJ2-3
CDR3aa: CASSPFGTDTQYF

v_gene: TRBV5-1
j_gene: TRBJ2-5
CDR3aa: CASSLVAISGSTGETQYF

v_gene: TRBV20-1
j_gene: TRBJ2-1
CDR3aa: CSASSSGRIDNEQFF

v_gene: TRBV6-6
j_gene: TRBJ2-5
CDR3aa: CASSQTGVGTQYF

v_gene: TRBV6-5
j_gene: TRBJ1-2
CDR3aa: CASSYLGSLYGYTF

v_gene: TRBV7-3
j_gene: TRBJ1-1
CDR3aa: CASSSHQGTEAFF

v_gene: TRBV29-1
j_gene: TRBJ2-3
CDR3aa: CSVAGADTQYF

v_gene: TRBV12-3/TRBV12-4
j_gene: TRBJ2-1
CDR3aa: CASSEGNEQFF

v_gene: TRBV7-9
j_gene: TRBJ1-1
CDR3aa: CASSSQRRGQVNTEAFF

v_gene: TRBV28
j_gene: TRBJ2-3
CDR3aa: CASSLVWGPLGTDTQYF

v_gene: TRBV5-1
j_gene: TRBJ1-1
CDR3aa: CASSLVANTGAEAFF

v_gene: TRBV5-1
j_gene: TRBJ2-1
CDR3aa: CASSLEGGRANEQFF

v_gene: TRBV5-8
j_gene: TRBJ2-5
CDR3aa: CASSLANWAGVETQYF

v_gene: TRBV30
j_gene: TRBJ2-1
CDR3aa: CAWSVPPQGQFF

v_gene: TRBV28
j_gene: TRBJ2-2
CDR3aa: CASSFRRGRSGELFF

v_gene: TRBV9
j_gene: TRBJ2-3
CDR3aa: CASSDNQRDRGRYTDTQYF

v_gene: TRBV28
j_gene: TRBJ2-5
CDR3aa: CASRHLEETQYF

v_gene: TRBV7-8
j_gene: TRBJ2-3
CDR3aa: CASSRSPLSVASTDTQYF

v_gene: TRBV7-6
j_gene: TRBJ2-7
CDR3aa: CASSFTSGFEQYF

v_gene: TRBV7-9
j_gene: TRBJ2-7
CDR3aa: CASSWSRAVNGQYF

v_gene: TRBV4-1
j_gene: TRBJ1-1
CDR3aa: CASSQDWDPREAFF

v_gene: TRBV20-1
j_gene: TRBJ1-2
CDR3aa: CSAPSRETYGYTF

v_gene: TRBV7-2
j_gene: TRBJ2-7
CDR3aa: CASSLEWITEQYF

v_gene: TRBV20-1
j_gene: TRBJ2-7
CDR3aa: CSASKPGISGEQYF

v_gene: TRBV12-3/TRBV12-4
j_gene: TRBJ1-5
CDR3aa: CASSLGGGGRNQPQHF

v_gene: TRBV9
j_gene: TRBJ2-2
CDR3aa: CASSVDGAHTGELFF

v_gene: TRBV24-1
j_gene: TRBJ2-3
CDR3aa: CATSDFGGPGGSRYTQYF

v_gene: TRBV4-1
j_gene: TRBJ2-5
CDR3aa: CASSLNDRVGETQYF

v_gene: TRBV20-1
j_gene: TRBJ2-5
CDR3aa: CSANRRVETQYF

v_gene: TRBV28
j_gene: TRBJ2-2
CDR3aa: CASSELAGAGELFF

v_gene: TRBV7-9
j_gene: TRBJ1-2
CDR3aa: CASSFYPGTLNGYTF

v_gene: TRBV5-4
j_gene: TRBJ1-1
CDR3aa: CASSNEQGHTEAFF

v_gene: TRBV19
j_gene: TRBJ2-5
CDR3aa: CASSIRGRARETQYF

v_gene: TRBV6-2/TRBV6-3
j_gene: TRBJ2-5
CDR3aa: CASRPLWGRETQYF

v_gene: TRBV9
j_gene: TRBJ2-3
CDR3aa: CASSVAQGDTQYF

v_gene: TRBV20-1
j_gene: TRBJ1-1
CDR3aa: CSARNDRYTEAFF

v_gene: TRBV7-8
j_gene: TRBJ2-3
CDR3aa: CASSLSSSGRVTQYF

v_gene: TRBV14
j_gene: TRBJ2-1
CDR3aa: CASSQGMREWSDEQFF